These T cell receptor beta chains were read from a single sample in a study of post-analysis software for immune sequencing data. TCRdb fed the PCR reads into MiXCR, producing one record per CDR3 protein. Among 750,000 to 900,000 distinct CDR3 sequences listed, roughly 46% were seen once. Material for sequencing was blood. The origin of the receptors is a girl aged 10-17 years with multiple sclerosis. Both conserved end residues are part of each CDR3. Fields, in order: V gene, J gene, D gene, clone size, CDR3 protein, CDR3 DNA. A D gene is named only where the DNA matches it firmly. Clone sizes are given selectively: once, few, many, or a class where the clone is expanded.

>TRBV20-1|TRBJ1-1|-|few
CSASISRGRTEAFF
TGCAGTGCTAGTATATCGCGGGGGCGCACTGAAGCTTTCTTT
>TRBV7-9|TRBJ2-1|TRBD2|-
CASRPAGEKNEQFF
TGTGCCAGCCGCCCAGCGGGAGAGAAAAATGAGCAGTTCTTC
>TRBV20-1|TRBJ2-7|-|-
CSASGRGLRSGEQYF
TGCAGTGCTAGCGGACGGGGGCTGAGATCGGGTGAGCAGTACTTC
>TRBV7-9|TRBJ2-5|TRBD1|-
CASSLGSGTEETQYF
TGTGCCAGCAGCTTAGGTTCCGGGACAGAAGAGACCCAGTACTTC
>TRBV6-2/TRBV6-3|TRBJ2-7|-|few
CASSSYNAYEQYF
TGTGCCAGCAGTTCCTACAACGCCTACGAGCAGTACTTC
>TRBV5-1|TRBJ2-3|TRBD2|-
CASSLVPAGGQDTQYF
TGCGCCAGCAGCTTGGTCCCAGCGGGAGGGCAAGATACGCAGTATTTT
>TRBV5-1|TRBJ2-7|-|-
CASSPEAAYEQYF
TGCGCCAGCAGCCCTGAGGCCGCCTACGAGCAGTACTTC
>TRBV7-2|TRBJ1-5|-|-
CASSPNRALQPQHF
TGTGCCAGCAGCCCGAACAGGGCACTTCAGCCCCAGCATTTT
>TRBV29-1|TRBJ1-4|-|-
CSVELGLDDEKLFF
TGCAGCGTGGAACTCGGGCTGGATGATGAAAAACTGTTTTTT
>TRBV29-1|TRBJ2-1|-|-
CSVEGKPPSSYNEQFF
TGCAGCGTTGAAGGAAAGCCCCCGAGCTCCTACAATGAGCAGTTCTTC
>TRBV20-1|TRBJ2-3|-|-
CSARAPTPNTDTQYF
TGCAGTGCCCGTGCCCCGACACCGAACACAGATACGCAGTATTTT
>TRBV7-4|TRBJ2-7|-|-
CASPTGSGPYEQYF
TGTGCCAGCCCCACCGGTAGCGGACCCTACGAGCAGTACTTC
>TRBV7-9|TRBJ1-2|-|-
CASSTFDRGYTF
TGTGCCAGCAGCACCTTCGACAGAGGCTACACCTTC
>TRBV6-5|TRBJ2-5|TRBD1|-
CASSPEPDRAQETQYF
TGTGCCAGCAGCCCCGAACCGGACAGGGCACAAGAGACCCAGTACTTC
>TRBV6-5|TRBJ2-7|TRBD2|-
CASSSPSGRGSYEQYF
TGTGCCAGCAGTTCCCCTAGCGGGAGAGGTTCCTACGAGCAGTACTTC
>TRBV5-1|TRBJ2-1|TRBD2|few
CASSSSLAGGRNEQFF
TGCGCCAGCAGCTCGTCACTAGCGGGAGGGCGGAATGAGCAGTTCTTC
>TRBV29-1|TRBJ1-1|-|-
CSGGWGAFLNTEAFF
TGCAGCGGGGGGTGGGGGGCTTTTTTGAACACTGAAGCTTTCTTT
>TRBV10-3|TRBJ2-7|TRBD2|few
CAISGAGTSGYEQYF
TGTGCCATCTCGGGGGCCGGGACTAGCGGCTACGAGCAGTACTTC
>TRBV12-3/TRBV12-4|TRBJ2-5|-|-
CASGGLGTQYF
TGTGCCAGCGGCGGGCTAGGGACCCAGTACTTC
>TRBV20-1|TRBJ2-2|-|-
CGGGRSNTGERFF
TGCGGAGGGGGGCGGTCGAACACCGGGGAGCGGTTTTTT
>TRBV6-1|TRBJ1-5|-|-
CASSEAARSPPQHF
TGTGCCAGCAGTGAGGCGGCCAGGTCCCCGCCCCAGCATTTT
>TRBV29-1|TRBJ2-1|TRBD2|-
CSKTSGSLNEQFF
TGCAGCAAAACTAGCGGGAGCTTGAATGAGCAGTTCTTC
>TRBV28|TRBJ2-3|TRBD2|-
CASSRGLAGSGTDTQYF
TGTGCCAGCAGCCGCGGACTAGCGGGCTCCGGCACAGATACGCAGTATTTT
>TRBV3-1|TRBJ1-6|TRBD1|-
CASSGTGDNSPLHF
TGTGCCAGCAGCGGGACAGGGGATAATTCACCCCTCCACTTT
>TRBV12-3/TRBV12-4|TRBJ1-1|-|few
CASSLTGHRDTEAFF
TGTGCCAGCAGTCTGACGGGGCATCGGGACACTGAAGCTTTCTTT
>TRBV20-1|TRBJ2-1|-|-
CSARGGAGVSYNEQFF
TGCAGTGCTAGGGGGGGGGCGGGAGTGAGCTACAATGAGCAGTTCTTC
>TRBV7-2|TRBJ2-5|-|-
CASSQQGAETQYF
TGTGCCAGCAGCCAACAGGGTGCGGAGACCCAGTACTTC
>TRBV6-6|TRBJ2-3|-|-
CASSYSGADTQYF
TGTGCCAGCAGTTACTCAGGGGCAGATACGCAGTATTTT